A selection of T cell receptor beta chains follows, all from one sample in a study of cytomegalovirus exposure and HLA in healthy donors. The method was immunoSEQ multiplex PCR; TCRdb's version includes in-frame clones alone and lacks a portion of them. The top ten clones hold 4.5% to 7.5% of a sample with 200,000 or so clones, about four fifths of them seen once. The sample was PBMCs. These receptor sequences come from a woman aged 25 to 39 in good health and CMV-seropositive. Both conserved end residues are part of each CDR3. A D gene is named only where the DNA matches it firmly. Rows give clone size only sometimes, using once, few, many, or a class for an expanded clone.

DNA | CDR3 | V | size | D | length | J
TGTGCCAGCAGCTTGTCGTCCCGGGGGAGGAACACCATATATTTT | CASSLSSRGRNTIYF | TRBV5-6 | few | NA | 15 | TRBJ1-3
TGTGCCAGCAGTAGACCGACTAGCGGGGGTCAAGAGACCCAGTACTTC | CASSRPTSGGQETQYF | TRBV27 | NA | TRBD2 | 16 | TRBJ2-5
TGTGCCATCACGAGGGACAGGGGGGTTTACGAGCAGTACTTC | CAITRDRGVYEQYF | TRBV10-3 | NA | TRBD1 | 14 | TRBJ2-7
TGTGCCAGCAGCTTGGTCGGGAGGGGTGAGCAGTTCTTC | CASSLVGRGEQFF | TRBV5-6 | NA | TRBD2 | 13 | TRBJ2-1
TGTGCCAGCAGCTTTTGGCTAGATGGTGTAGAAACAGATACGCAGTATTTT | CASSFWLDGVETDTQYF | TRBV5-6 | NA | NA | 17 | TRBJ2-3
TGTGCCAGCTCCCCGACGACAGGGAACACTGAAGCTTTCTTT | CASSPTTGNTEAFF | TRBV18 | NA | NA | 14 | TRBJ1-1
TGTGCCAGCAGCTTGGGACAGCCGGTGGGCGAGCAGCACTTC | CASSLGQPVGEQHF | TRBV5-8 | NA | NA | 14 | TRBJ2-7
TGTGCCAGTAGCCTTCCCGGGACAGGGGGCTACGAGCAGTACTTC | CASSLPGTGGYEQYF | TRBV19 | NA | TRBD1 | 15 | TRBJ2-7
TGTGCCAGCCTAGCACCGACAGGGGGCTCTGGCTACACCTTC | CASLAPTGGSGYTF | TRBV6-5 | NA | TRBD1 | 14 | TRBJ1-2
TGTGCCAGCAGCTCCGCAGGGGGCACTGAAGCTTTCTTT | CASSSAGGTEAFF | TRBV5-4 | NA | TRBD1 | 13 | TRBJ1-1
TGTGCCAGCAAGGAGGGGGGGTATGGCTACACCTTC | CASKEGGYGYTF | TRBV6-6 | NA | NA | 12 | TRBJ1-2
TGTGCCAGCAGCTTACTTTTGGGTCGTCCGGGTGAGCAGTTCTTC | CASSLLLGRPGEQFF | TRBV7-9 | NA | NA | 15 | TRBJ2-1
TGCAGCGTTGAGGTGGCCTCCGAAAAACTGTTTTTT | CSVEVASEKLFF | TRBV29-1 | NA | NA | 12 | TRBJ1-4
TGTGCCAGCAGCGCCCAGGGTCGACAGCCCCAGCATTTT | CASSAQGRQPQHF | TRBV7-9 | NA | NA | 13 | TRBJ1-5
TGTGCCAGTAGTCCGGACAGGCGTCGCTATGGCTACACCTTC | CASSPDRRRYGYTF | TRBV19 | once | TRBD1 | 14 | TRBJ1-2
TGCGCCAGCAGCCCCTGGGGCGGCGGTTCCTATGGCTACACCTTC | CASSPWGGGSYGYTF | TRBV4-3 | NA | NA | 15 | TRBJ1-2
TGTGCCAGCAGTGCCCTGACTAGCGGAAACAATGAGCAGTTCTTC | CASSALTSGNNEQFF | TRBV6-1 | NA | TRBD2 | 15 | TRBJ2-1
TGTGCCACCCTAGTCGGAGGAATCACTGAAGCTTTCTTT | CATLVGGITEAFF | TRBV6-1 | NA | NA | 13 | TRBJ1-1
TGTGCCAGCAGCCCCCAGCGAACCGCCTACAATGAGCAGTTCTTC | CASSPQRTAYNEQFF | TRBV5-6 | once | NA | 15 | TRBJ2-1
TGTGCCAGCAGTACTTACCCGGGACTTACCTACGAGCAGTACTTC | CASSTYPGLTYEQYF | TRBV27 | NA | NA | 15 | TRBJ2-7
TGTGCCAGCAGTTTCGCGGGTTGGGCTATCAATGAGCAGTTCTTC | CASSFAGWAINEQFF | TRBV27 | NA | NA | 15 | TRBJ2-1
TGTGCCAGCAGAGGGACTTCCCTCCAGTCCTCCTATGGCTACACCTTC | CASRGTSLQSSYGYTF | TRBV7-9 | NA | NA | 16 | TRBJ1-2
TGTGCCAGCAGTTTTGACAGGGCCCCTGAAGCTTTCTTT | CASSFDRAPEAFF | TRBV28 | NA | TRBD1 | 13 | TRBJ1-1
TGTGCCATCAGTGAGACCAGGACCTACGAGCAGTACTTC | CAISETRTYEQYF | TRBV10-3 | NA | NA | 13 | TRBJ2-7
TGTGCCAGCAGTCGGGACTATTACGATGAGCAGTTCTTC | CASSRDYYDEQFF | TRBV6-1 | few | TRBD2 | 13 | TRBJ2-1
TGTGCCAGCAGCTTGGGCCGGGCTAGCTCGGATGAGCAGTTCTTC | CASSLGRASSDEQFF | TRBV5-4 | NA | NA | 15 | TRBJ2-1
TGTGCCAGCAGTTTATCGGGGGGGGTAGCGGGAGGTATTTCCTACGAGCAGTACTTC | CASSLSGGVAGGISYEQYF | TRBV27 | NA | TRBD2 | 19 | TRBJ2-7
TGTGCCAGCAGTCTGCCGGGACAGGGCTTTGGCTACACCTTC | CASSLPGQGFGYTF | TRBV6-5 | NA | TRBD1 | 14 | TRBJ1-2
TGTGCCAGCAGCGTCGGGGGGGCCCAAGAGACCCAGTACTTC | CASSVGGAQETQYF | TRBV5-4 | few | TRBD2 | 14 | TRBJ2-5
TGTGCCACCAGCAGACTTGATGGCGGGACGCGGCACAATGAGCAGTTCTTC | CATSRLDGGTRHNEQFF | TRBV15 | NA | NA | 17 | TRBJ2-1
TGTGCCAGCAGTGCGTCAGGCAGCAATCAGCCCCAGCATTTT | CASSASGSNQPQHF | TRBV6-1 | NA | NA | 14 | TRBJ1-5
TGTGCCAGCAGCTTGAGAAGAACAGTCGGTAATTCACCCCTCCACTTT | CASSLRRTVGNSPLHF | TRBV5-8 | NA | NA | 16 | TRBJ1-6
TGTGCCAGCAGCGTAGAGACCAGGGCTTACGAGCAGTACTTC | CASSVETRAYEQYF | TRBV9 | NA | NA | 14 | TRBJ2-7
TGTGCCAGCAGCTTAATAGGGGCCTCCTATGGCTACACCTTC | CASSLIGASYGYTF | TRBV5-6 | few | NA | 14 | TRBJ1-2
TGCGCCAGCTCTGGGCAGGGGGGTTCACCCCTCCACTTT | CASSGQGGSPLHF | TRBV5-1 | NA | TRBD1 | 13 | TRBJ1-6
TGCGCCAGCAGCCAAGTCCCGGTCCAAGTAGTATCTGGAAACACCATATATTTT | CASSQVPVQVVSGNTIYF | TRBV4-1 | NA | NA | 18 | TRBJ1-3
TGCGCCAGCAGCCAAGTTGCAGGGGCCACCTCTGGGGCCAACGTCCTGACTTTC | CASSQVAGATSGANVLTF | TRBV4-1 | few | NA | 18 | TRBJ2-6
TGCGCCAGCAGCCAAGTAAGCGCAGCGGCGGAGACCCAGTACTTC | CASSQVSAAAETQYF | TRBV4-1 | NA | NA | 15 | TRBJ2-5
TGTGCCAGCAGCACCGGGACTAGCGCCCAAGAGACCCAGTACTTC | CASSTGTSAQETQYF | TRBV5-4 | NA | TRBD2 | 15 | TRBJ2-5
TGTGCCAGCAGTTACTCGACTAGCGGGAGGGCCGGCGAGCAGTTCTTC | CASSYSTSGRAGEQFF | TRBV6-6 | NA | TRBD2 | 16 | TRBJ2-1
TGTGCCAGCAGCCGGACAGGCGGAATTTTTGGCTACACCTTC | CASSRTGGIFGYTF | TRBV5-8 | NA | TRBD1 | 14 | TRBJ1-2
TGTGCCGCAGGCCCAGCAGCTAACTATGGCTACACCTTC | CAAGPAANYGYTF | TRBV6-5 | NA | NA | 13 | TRBJ1-2
TGTGCCATCGTGCCAGGGGTTCCCGTTATTTATGGCTACACCTTC | CAIVPGVPVIYGYTF | TRBV10-3 | NA | NA | 15 | TRBJ1-2
TGCGCCAGCAGCTTGTCGGTGGGCGGGGGAGGGGAAGCTTTCTTT | CASSLSVGGGGEAFF | TRBV5-1 | NA | NA | 15 | TRBJ1-1
TGTGCCAGCAGTTATAGGACAGTTCAAGGAAATTCACCCCTCCACTTT | CASSYRTVQGNSPLHF | TRBV6-5 | NA | NA | 16 | TRBJ1-6
TGTGCCAGCCTAAACATAGCGGGAGACCACGAGCAGTACTTC | CASLNIAGDHEQYF | TRBV19 | few | TRBD2 | 14 | TRBJ2-7
TGCAGTGCCCGAGACAGGGAGGCTTTCTTT | CSARDREAFF | TRBV20-1 | NA | TRBD1 | 10 | TRBJ1-1
TGTGCCAGTAGTATGGTCGTGGAGGTTGCCTACAATGAGCAGTTCTTC | CASSMVVEVAYNEQFF | TRBV19 | few | NA | 16 | TRBJ2-1
TGCGCCAGCACCGACTACAGGAACACTGAAGCTTTCTTT | CASTDYRNTEAFF | TRBV10-2 | few | NA | 13 | TRBJ1-1
TGTGCCAGCCAACCTGGGGGGAGTTCCTACAATGAGCAGTTCTTC | CASQPGGSSYNEQFF | TRBV2 | NA | NA | 15 | TRBJ2-1
TGTGCCAGCAGCTTTCCTCGCGGGGGGACTGGGGCCAACGTCCTGACTTTC | CASSFPRGGTGANVLTF | TRBV7-3 | NA | TRBD2 | 17 | TRBJ2-6
TGTGCCAGCAAGGGGAGGGATACGCAGTATTTT | CASKGRDTQYF | TRBV2 | NA | NA | 11 | TRBJ2-3
TGTGCCAGCAGCGTAGCCGGCTTCTGGGGTACGGCAGGGGGGAACCACGAGCAGTACTTC | CASSVAGFWGTAGGNHEQYF | TRBV9 | NA | NA | 20 | TRBJ2-7
TGCGCCAGCAGTGGGAATGGACTAGCGGGACCTGAGCAGTTCTTC | CASSGNGLAGPEQFF | TRBV10-2 | NA | TRBD2 | 15 | TRBJ2-1